The rows below give T cell receptor beta chains drawn from one sample of a study of cytomegalovirus exposure and HLA in healthy donors. Some clones are missing from TCRdb's copy, which holds only in-frame ones; the method was immunoSEQ multiplex PCR. Of roughly 250,000 clones in the sample, around nine tenths were seen once. Sequenced sample: PBMCs. The receptors come from a man between 18 and 29 years old in good health and CMV-seronegative. The CDR3 runs from the conserved cysteine through the conserved F or W. The order of the fields is CDR3 protein, CDR3 DNA, V gene, D gene, clone size, J gene. The D gene is left open where the match is weak. Size tells how often a clone was seen (once, few, many) or the class of an expanded clone, and some rows leave it out.

CDR3 protein: CAISPGYGYTF
CDR3 DNA: TGTGCCATCAGTCCAGGGTACGGCTACACCTTC
V gene: TRBV10-3
D gene: NA
clone size: few
J gene: TRBJ1-2

CDR3 protein: CASTNQGAAEKLFF
CDR3 DNA: TGTGCCAGTACAAATCAGGGGGCCGCTGAAAAACTGTTTTTT
V gene: TRBV2
D gene: TRBD1
clone size: NA
J gene: TRBJ1-4

CDR3 protein: CASSPGTGGYYEQYF
CDR3 DNA: TGTGCCAGCAGCCCTGGGACAGGGGGTTACTACGAGCAGTACTTC
V gene: TRBV7-8
D gene: TRBD1
clone size: NA
J gene: TRBJ2-7

CDR3 protein: CASSLVGAGGYTF
CDR3 DNA: TGCGCCAGCAGCTTGGTAGGGGCAGGGGGCTACACCTTC
V gene: TRBV5-1
D gene: NA
clone size: NA
J gene: TRBJ1-2

CDR3 protein: CASSPGQRNQPQHF
CDR3 DNA: TGCGCCAGCAGCCCCGGACAGAGGAATCAGCCCCAGCATTTT
V gene: TRBV4-1
D gene: NA
clone size: NA
J gene: TRBJ1-5

CDR3 protein: CASSLTVDQPQHF
CDR3 DNA: TGTGCCAGCAGCTTGACAGTGGATCAGCCCCAGCATTTT
V gene: TRBV7-2
D gene: NA
clone size: NA
J gene: TRBJ1-5

CDR3 protein: CASSLDQGAGQPQHF
CDR3 DNA: TGTGCCAGCAGCTTGGATCAGGGGGCAGGTCAGCCCCAGCATTTT
V gene: TRBV5-4
D gene: TRBD1
clone size: NA
J gene: TRBJ1-5

CDR3 protein: CASSLRDRNTEQYF
CDR3 DNA: TGTGCCAGCAGCCTCCGGGACAGAAATACCGAGCAGTACTTC
V gene: TRBV7-2
D gene: TRBD1
clone size: NA
J gene: TRBJ2-7

CDR3 protein: CASSPPTETYEQYF
CDR3 DNA: TGCGCCAGCAGCCCCCCGACAGAAACCTACGAGCAGTACTTC
V gene: TRBV5-1
D gene: NA
clone size: NA
J gene: TRBJ2-7

CDR3 protein: CASSFPDSFPSEQFF
CDR3 DNA: TGTGCCAGCAGCTTTCCAGACTCATTCCCCTCCGAGCAGTTCTTC
V gene: TRBV7-9
D gene: NA
clone size: many
J gene: TRBJ2-1

CDR3 protein: CASSIRVLEDTQYF
CDR3 DNA: TGTGCCAGCAGCATCAGGGTTCTTGAAGATACGCAGTATTTT
V gene: TRBV7-2
D gene: NA
clone size: NA
J gene: TRBJ2-3

CDR3 protein: CASRGTGGETEAFF
CDR3 DNA: TGTGCCAGCAGGGGTACGGGAGGGGAGACTGAAGCTTTCTTT
V gene: TRBV2
D gene: NA
clone size: NA
J gene: TRBJ1-1

CDR3 protein: CASSPSGQYNEQFF
CDR3 DNA: TGCGCCAGCAGCCCCTCGGGACAGTACAATGAGCAGTTCTTC
V gene: TRBV5-1
D gene: TRBD1
clone size: NA
J gene: TRBJ2-1

CDR3 protein: CASSLLNRVMDEQFF
CDR3 DNA: TGTGCCAGCAGCTTACTAAACAGGGTGATGGATGAGCAGTTCTTC
V gene: TRBV13
D gene: NA
clone size: NA
J gene: TRBJ2-1

CDR3 protein: CASSVREGGYGYTF
CDR3 DNA: TGTGCCAGCAGTGTCAGGGAAGGGGGTTATGGCTACACCTTC
V gene: TRBV2
D gene: NA
clone size: few
J gene: TRBJ1-2

CDR3 protein: CASTHSGGSPYEQYF
CDR3 DNA: TGTGCCAGCACCCATAGCGGGGGCTCCCCCTACGAGCAGTACTTC
V gene: TRBV11-2
D gene: TRBD2
clone size: NA
J gene: TRBJ2-7

CDR3 protein: CATSRDNTDYGYTF
CDR3 DNA: TGTGCCACCAGCAGAGATAATACGGACTATGGCTACACCTTC
V gene: TRBV15
D gene: NA
clone size: NA
J gene: TRBJ1-2

CDR3 protein: CASSLTRTGFGVYQPQHF
CDR3 DNA: TGTGCCAGCAGTTTAACCCGGACAGGGTTCGGGGTTTATCAGCCCCAGCATTTT
V gene: TRBV28
D gene: TRBD1
clone size: NA
J gene: TRBJ1-5

CDR3 protein: CASSPAVPSYNEQFF
CDR3 DNA: TGTGCCAGCAGTCCAGCGGTCCCCTCCTACAATGAGCAGTTCTTC
V gene: TRBV28
D gene: NA
clone size: NA
J gene: TRBJ2-1

CDR3 protein: CASSQERASGATGELFF
CDR3 DNA: TGCGCCAGCAGCCAAGAACGGGCTAGCGGGGCCACCGGGGAGCTGTTTTTT
V gene: TRBV4-3
D gene: TRBD2
clone size: NA
J gene: TRBJ2-2

CDR3 protein: CASSIGTGLDNEQFF
CDR3 DNA: TGTGCCAGCAGCATCGGGACAGGACTCGACAATGAGCAGTTCTTC
V gene: TRBV7-2
D gene: TRBD1
clone size: NA
J gene: TRBJ2-1

CDR3 protein: CASSLLPGKTEAFF
CDR3 DNA: TGTGCCAGCAGCTTACTCCCGGGGAAAACTGAAGCTTTCTTT
V gene: TRBV11-2
D gene: NA
clone size: NA
J gene: TRBJ1-1

CDR3 protein: CASSLLASTDTQYF
CDR3 DNA: TGTGCCAGCAGCTTGCTAGCAAGCACAGATACGCAGTATTTT
V gene: TRBV5-5
D gene: NA
clone size: NA
J gene: TRBJ2-3

CDR3 protein: CASSRLGYGTDTQYF
CDR3 DNA: TGTGCCAGCAGCCGTCTCGGGTACGGCACAGATACGCAGTATTTT
V gene: TRBV14
D gene: NA
clone size: once
J gene: TRBJ2-3

CDR3 protein: CASSLVSSGTDTQYF
CDR3 DNA: TGTGCCAGCAGCTTGGTTAGTAGCGGCACAGATACGCAGTATTTT
V gene: TRBV5-6
D gene: NA
clone size: NA
J gene: TRBJ2-3

CDR3 protein: CASSPMGAGDGEQFF
CDR3 DNA: TGTGCCAGCAGCCCGATGGGGGCGGGGGACGGAGAGCAGTTCTTC
V gene: TRBV7-6
D gene: NA
clone size: NA
J gene: TRBJ2-1

CDR3 protein: CASSSSGGSAYEQYF
CDR3 DNA: TGTGCCAGCAGCTCGAGCGGGGGATCCGCCTACGAGCAGTACTTC
V gene: TRBV6-6
D gene: TRBD2
clone size: NA
J gene: TRBJ2-7

CDR3 protein: CASSARGYHEKLFF
CDR3 DNA: TGTGCCAGCAGTGCCCGGGGTTACCATGAAAAACTGTTTTTT
V gene: TRBV6-5
D gene: NA
clone size: NA
J gene: TRBJ1-4

CDR3 protein: CASSQPDGGDVLFF
CDR3 DNA: TGCGCCAGCAGCCAACCCGATGGGGGGGATGTGCTGTTTTTT
V gene: TRBV5-1
D gene: TRBD2
clone size: NA
J gene: TRBJ2-2

CDR3 protein: CASSLGPGTGVGGYTF
CDR3 DNA: TGTGCCAGCAGCTTAGGCCCCGGGACAGGGGTCGGTGGCTACACCTTC
V gene: TRBV11-2
D gene: TRBD1
clone size: NA
J gene: TRBJ1-2

CDR3 protein: CAGVHLGGGNEQFF
CDR3 DNA: TGTGCCGGGGTTCACCTGGGGGGAGGCAATGAGCAGTTCTTC
V gene: TRBV2
D gene: NA
clone size: NA
J gene: TRBJ2-1

CDR3 protein: CASKKLAGDHEQYF
CDR3 DNA: TGTGCCAGCAAAAAGCTAGCGGGAGACCACGAGCAGTACTTC
V gene: TRBV6-1
D gene: TRBD2
clone size: NA
J gene: TRBJ2-7

CDR3 protein: CASTNAVRYGYTF
CDR3 DNA: TGTGCCAGCACTAACGCGGTACGGTATGGCTACACCTTC
V gene: TRBV9
D gene: NA
clone size: once
J gene: TRBJ1-2

CDR3 protein: CATGGADSYNEQFF
CDR3 DNA: TGTGCCACCGGGGGAGCGGACTCCTACAATGAGCAGTTCTTC
V gene: TRBV19
D gene: NA
clone size: NA
J gene: TRBJ2-1

CDR3 protein: CASSLDAPGVGETQYF
CDR3 DNA: TGTGCCAGCTCTCTCGATGCGCCAGGTGTTGGGGAGACCCAGTACTTC
V gene: TRBV18
D gene: NA
clone size: NA
J gene: TRBJ2-5

CDR3 protein: CASSLAGSAEAFF
CDR3 DNA: TGTGCCAGCAGCTTAGCGGGGTCGGCTGAAGCTTTCTTT
V gene: TRBV11-3
D gene: NA
clone size: NA
J gene: TRBJ1-1

CDR3 protein: CASSLGETQYF
CDR3 DNA: TGTGCCAGTAGCCTGGGCGAGACCCAGTACTTC
V gene: TRBV19
D gene: NA
clone size: NA
J gene: TRBJ2-5

CDR3 protein: CASSLVGRGHLYGYTF
CDR3 DNA: TGTGCCAGCAGCTTAGTTGGGCGGGGCCACCTCTATGGCTACACCTTC
V gene: TRBV7-9
D gene: NA
clone size: NA
J gene: TRBJ1-2

CDR3 protein: CATSRDQGGNSPLHF
CDR3 DNA: TGTGCCACCAGCAGAGATCAGGGCGGTAATTCACCCCTCCACTTT
V gene: TRBV15
D gene: NA
clone size: NA
J gene: TRBJ1-6

CDR3 protein: CASSLAFPETQYF
CDR3 DNA: TGTGCCAGCAGTTTGGCCTTCCCCGAGACCCAGTACTTC
V gene: TRBV28
D gene: NA
clone size: once
J gene: TRBJ2-5

CDR3 protein: CASSPDSFQPQHF
CDR3 DNA: TGTGCCAGCAGCCCCGACAGCTTTCAGCCCCAGCATTTT
V gene: TRBV7-9
D gene: NA
clone size: NA
J gene: TRBJ1-5